This T cell receptor (beta chain) is from a study of patients and donors after allogeneic stem cell transplantation. This clonotype occurred many times. Unmatched junction bases numbered 7, after V lost 1 base and J lost 5 bases. Looked up from germline, CDR1 is DFQATT and CDR2 is SNEGSKA (reference sequence). The CDR3 has 14 residues. Each CDR3 protein is one row after TCRdb ran MiXCR on the RT-PCR reads. The sample lists about 110,000 distinct CDR3 sequences; 35% to 45% were seen once. What was sequenced was blood, either unsorted or a sorted T cell fraction (not recorded which). The chain is built from TRBV20-1 and TRBJ1-2; 7 bases are shared with TRBD1. The clonotype comes from a human donor who was either an allogeneic HSCT recipient or a stem cell or donor lymphocyte infusion donor (not recorded which). It is not recorded whose cells these are; they may come from a transplant donor. CDR3 residues: CSARGTGMWYGYTF. CDR3 sequence (DNA): TGCAGTGCTAGAGGGACAGGCATGTGGTATGGCTACACCTTC.